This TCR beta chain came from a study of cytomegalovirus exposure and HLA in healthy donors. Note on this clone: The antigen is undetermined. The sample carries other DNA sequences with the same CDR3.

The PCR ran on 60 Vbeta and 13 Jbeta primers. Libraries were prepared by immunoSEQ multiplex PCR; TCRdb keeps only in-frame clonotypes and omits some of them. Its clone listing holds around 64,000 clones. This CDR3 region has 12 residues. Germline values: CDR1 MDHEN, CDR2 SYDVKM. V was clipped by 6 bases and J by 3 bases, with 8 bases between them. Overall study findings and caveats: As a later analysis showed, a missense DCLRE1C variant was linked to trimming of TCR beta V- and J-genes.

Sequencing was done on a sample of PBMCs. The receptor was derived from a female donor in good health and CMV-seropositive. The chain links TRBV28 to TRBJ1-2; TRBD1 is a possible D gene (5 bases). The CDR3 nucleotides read TGTGCCAGCAGCTTACAGGACTATGGCTACACCTTC. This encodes CASSLQDYGYTF.